The clone carrying this T cell receptor (beta chain) was counted ten times or more. What it recognizes is unknown. This sample stems from a study of regulatory T cells in long-lasting Graves disease. Looking at the study overall: Less than 3 months of antithyroid drugs had been taken by newly diagnosed Graves' patients. Study-level results: Rather than thyroid tissue, only peripheral blood underwent study.

Time point specified: newly diagnosed GD, antithyroid drugs for less than 3 months. Extracted PBMC RNA gave rise to the TCR library. The TCR beta library used iRepertoire HTBI primers with Arm-PCR amplification of CDR3. TCRdb passed the multiplex PCR reads through MiXCR, listing each CDR3 protein once. The sample has hundreds of thousands of distinct CDR3 sequences; 18% are singletons. Trimming cost V 1 base and J 6 bases; bases outside gene matches: 9. This CDR3 is built from 16 residues. Germline lookup yields CDR1 LNHDA and CDR2 SQIVND (reference sequence). The sequence came from a female donor with Graves disease. V is TRBV19 and J is TRBJ1-5; 7 positions match TRBD1. The sample in question was peripheral blood mononuclear cells (PBMCs), obtained at new diagnosis, from a patient treated with antithyroid drugs. CDR3 loop: CASSIVQGGGGQPQHF. Here the CDR3 DNA reads TGTGCCAGTAGTATAGTCCAGGGGGGGGGAGGTCAGCCCCAGCATTTT.